This T cell receptor (beta chain) was captured by sequencing in a study of shared clonotypes between healthy human individuals (dated by TCRdb to 2018 to 2021). For the wider study: The cohort included three men and a couple of women between 18 and 49 years of age. Each donor's leukapheresis produced roughly between roughly 0.85 and 9 billion PBMCs. To estimate repertoire size and how much clonotypes are shared between individuals, the study performed deep sequencing of blood TCR repertoires from a few healthy adults. Different laboratories and diverse techniques were used to prepare libraries and sequence TCR repertoires, to increase sequencing depth and limit assay-specific biases. Broader findings and caveats from the paper: The genetic and exposure-history diversity represented was limited by the small number of donors. Only blood was sampled, and tissue TCR repertoires likely differ from those in blood. Based on pairwise subsampling, the degree of clonotype sharing among donors was expected to be affected by sequencing depth.

A note on this clone: The clone's antigen remains unknown. Base-call qualities are not available, and no considerably larger clone is one nucleotide away.

Using the deep immunoSEQ assay, TCR CDR3 regions were amplified from genomic DNA by multiplex PCR. For each cell subset, the extracted genomic DNA was distributed evenly across all wells of several immunoSEQ 96-well plates, and each plate served as one replicate. For unsorted PBMC, about 300 ng genomic DNA, equal to 32,000 or so T cell genomes, was loaded into each replicate PCR. Genomic DNA from unsorted PBMC was sequenced over ten immunoSEQ deep assay plates. Purified libraries were measured with a Qubit 3.0 fluorometer, size-checked on a Bioanalyzer 2100, and measured again with the KAPA Library Quantification kit. Every immunoSEQ 96-well plate was sequenced on a separate single-read 150-cycle Illumina NextSeq 550 flow cell. On the study's bioinformatics: Because only junctional sequences without quality scores were contained in the immunoSEQ output, filtering matching that applied to full-length reads could not be performed. To assign V/J genes and CDR3, sequences were annotated using PyIR, a Python wrapper for IgBLAST v1.9, with IMGT germline references. Reads were filtered out if the reads had weak V/J assignments (E-value above 1e-6), no CDR3, stop codons, out-of-frame junctions, or ambiguous translated residues. V3J clonotypes were defined as sequences sharing the same inferred V gene, J gene, and CDR3 amino acid sequence. The percentage overlap between two repertoires was calculated by dividing the number of shared unique clonotypes by the size of the smaller repertoire. Richness of each repertoire was evaluated using RTK rarefaction, the Chao1 estimator, and Recon v2.1 estimates of unobserved clonotypes. Not all clones reach the TCRdb copy of this immuneACCESS table, which keeps in-frame sequences only. Checked studies attribute under half of the gap to unresolved V genes and leave the rest unexplained. The DNA gave D and trimming, while V, J and clone size come from that table. This sample lists some 510,000 clones; more than 65% were detected once. In total, the top ten clones hold roughly 13% of the sample.

Healthy HIV-negative adults with no recently reported acute infections or vaccinations were included as donors. Only Caucasian adults living in Nashville, Tennessee, USA were represented among the donors. For unsorted samples, about 85 million PBMCs were counted and genomic DNA was extracted with the QIAamp DNA Blood Mini kit. Blood was collected by leukapheresis, and PBMCs were isolated by Ficoll-Histopaque density gradient centrifugation and then cryopreserved in liquid nitrogen vapor phase. Per the germline V gene (reference sequence), GTSNPN is the CDR1 and SVGIG is the CDR2. Including the terminal cysteine and phenylalanine, the CDR3 comprises 11 residues. Only the CDR3 DNA stays, 33 bases, in frame from base 1. Relative to germline, V is 5 bases shorter and J is 7 bases shorter, with 8 bases between their ends.

The origin of this receptor is a woman in her thirties or forties in good health. Some clones in this sample may be carry-over from other donors' samples. The sequencing sample was made of PBMCs. The sequence joins TRBV30 to TRBJ1-4; TRBD1 is possibly the D segment (5 matching bases). The CDR3 protein is CAWGDLEKLFF. The DNA is as follows: TGTGCCTGGGGGGACCTTGAAAAACTGTTTTTT.